Each of the 19 T cell receptor beta chains below was sequenced from the same sample in a study of blood T cell repertoires in COVID-19. Produced via immunoSEQ multiplex PCR; TCRdb's table is partial and in-frame only. Of fewer than 350,000 clones in the sample, approximately 90% were seen once. The sample taken for sequencing was PBMCs or T cells enriched from blood (not recorded which). These receptors all come from a woman aged 25 to 39 with acute COVID-19.

As DNA, the CDR3 is TGTGCCAGCAGCGTAGGGTGGGGGCAGGATGGCTACACCTTC. As protein: CASSVGWGQDGYTF. V usage is TRBV9 and J usage is TRBJ1-2, with a possible D match to TRBD1 (6 bases). The germline V gene encodes CDR1 SGDLS and CDR2 YYNGEE. The CDR3 runs 14 residues. V dropped 0 bases and J dropped 6 bases, with 12 bases sitting between them.

The chain carries TRBV18 and TRBJ1-1, with a possible D match to TRBD1 (5 bases). The V gene's germline CDR1 is KGHSH and CDR2 LQKENI. This CDR3 has 14 residues. The ends were cut back, 6 bases at V and 3 bases at J, with 14 bases in the middle. CDR3 amino acids: CASSRDLSDTEAFF. As DNA, the CDR3 is TGTGCCAGCTCCCGGGACTTGTCGGACACTGAAGCTTTCTTT.

Comments on this clone: Other nucleotide sequences from this sample produce the same CDR3. The J gene is TRBJ2-5, the V gene TRBV9; D perhaps matches TRBD2 (5 bases). Trimming stripped 0 bases from V and 5 bases from J, with 8 bases between. The CDR3 length is 13 residues. Germline CDR1 and CDR2: SGDLS and YYNGEE. The CDR3 sequence is CASSVGTGETQYF. CDR3 bases: TGTGCCAGCAGCGTAGGGACGGGGGAGACCCAGTACTTC.

CDR3 bases: TGTGCCAGCAGGGGTGGGACTAGATTTAACAATGAGCAGTTCTTC. Encoded protein: CASRGGTRFNNEQFF. The gene calls are TRBV6-6 and TRBJ2-1, with 8 bases identical to TRBD2. V was clipped by 6 bases and J by 5 bases; unmatched bases: 9. The CDR3 loop spans 15 amino acids. The germline V gene encodes CDR1 MNHNY and CDR2 SVGAGI (reference sequence).

V is TRBV7-4 and J is TRBJ2-7; 11 bases are shared with TRBD1. Trimming took 2 bases from V and 6 from J; bases not matched to a gene: 9. The length of the CDR3 is 16 residues. Germline V gene sequence: CDR1 SGHVT, CDR2 SQSDAQ. The CDR3 reads CASSLIFRDRGSEQYF. CDR3 DNA: TGTGCCAGCAGCTTAATTTTCCGGGACAGGGGGTCCGAGCAGTACTTC.

This clone came up once. This sequence joins TRBV28 and TRBJ2-7, with TRBD1 matching over 10 bases. Trimming removed 2 bases from V and 6 bases from J; junction bases left unmatched: 4. The germline gives CDR1 MDHEN, CDR2 SYDVKM. This CDR3 is 14 amino acids long. CDR3 residues: CASSLGGQGVEQYF. DNA of the CDR3: TGTGCCAGCAGTTTAGGAGGACAGGGGGTCGAGCAGTACTTC.

This clone was seen only a few times. V usage is TRBV7-8 and J usage is TRBJ2-7; 13 bases are shared with TRBD2. Per germline, CDR1 SGHVS and CDR2 FQNEAQ. Trimming at V came to 3 bases and at J to 5 bases, leaving 7 bases not matched to a gene. The CDR3 sequence is 16 residues long. The CDR3 coding sequence is TGTGCCAGCAGCTTGTGGACTAGCGGGAGCATCAACGAGCAGTACTTC. It specifies CASSLWTSGSINEQYF.

The genes are TRBV7-2 and TRBJ2-7; TRBD2 matches 10 bases. This CDR3 is 17 amino acids long. CDR1 is SGHTA and CDR2 is FQGNSA in the germline V gene. V shed 5 bases, J shed 3 bases, and the junction held 13 bases outside the gene matches. CDR3 coding DNA: TGTGCCAGCAGCGGACTAGCGGACTCACTAGCCCGCTACGAGCAGTACTTC. This gives the protein CASSGLADSLARYEQYF. The full variable domain, in which reference TRBV7-2 and TRBJ2-7 provide the parts outside the CDR3, is GAGVSQSPSNKVTEKGKDVELRCDPISGHTALYWYRQSLGQGLEFLIYFQGNSAPDKSGLPSDRFSAERTGGSVSTLTIQRTQQEDSAVYLCASSGLADSLARYEQYFGPGTRLTVT.

The CDR3 sequence: CASSLLTGDYGYTF. The CDR3, as DNA: TGTGCCAGCAGTTTATTGACAGGGGACTATGGCTACACCTTC. The rearrangement uses TRBV28 and TRBJ1-2; 8 nucleotides line up with TRBD1. The CDR3 runs to 14 residues. V lost 1 base to trimming and J lost 3 bases; unmatched junction nucleotides: 1. From germline, CDR1 is MDHEN and CDR2 SYDVKM.

This clone appeared a single time. CDR3 region: CASSAGRGKEKLFF. The CDR3 region has the DNA TGTGCCAGCAGCGCTGGACGAGGGAAGGAAAAACTGTTTTTT. This chain connects TRBV9 to TRBJ1-4; D remains ambiguous. The germline V and J ends were trimmed by 3 bases and 8 bases, with 14 bases remaining between them. The CDR3 spans 14 residues. The germline CDR1 and CDR2 sequences are SGDLS and YYNGEE.

The chain employs TRBV28 and TRBJ2-1; no definite D call. The CDR3 extends over 16 amino acids. Trimming took 2 bases from V and 10 from J, leaving 21 bases between them. Germline CDR1 and CDR2: MDHEN and SYDVKM. The CDR3 sequence: CASSLSAVAYTGEQFF. As DNA, the CDR3 is TGTGCCAGCAGTTTAAGCGCTGTCGCCTACACCGGAGAGCAGTTCTTC. Together with reference TRBV28 and TRBJ2-1, the CDR3 gives the full variable domain: DVKVTQSSRYLVKRTGEKVFLECVQDMDHENMFWYRQDPGLGLRLIYFSYDVKMKEKGDIPEGYSVSREKKERFSLILESASTNQTSMYLCASSLSAVAYTGEQFFGPGTRLTVL.

This rearrangement joins TRBV10-3 to TRBJ1-4; the D is unclear. Germline V gene lookup returns CDR1 ENHRY and CDR2 SYGVKD. CDR3 length: 13 amino acids. V was trimmed by 11 bases and J by 8 bases, leaving 18 bases between them. The chain's CDR3 is CASMDEGWEKLFF. For the CDR3, the DNA is TGTGCCTCGATGGACGAGGGCTGGGAAAAACTGTTTTTT.

J is TRBJ1-2 and V is TRBV10-3; D is uncertain. The CDR3 has 14 residues. The germline CDR1 and CDR2 sequences are ENHRY and SYGVKD. Trimming stripped 2 bases from V and 6 bases from J, with 13 bases between. The CDR3 DNA sequence: TGTGCCATCAGTGAGCAGAATCCAGAAAATGGCTACACCTTC. This sequence encodes CAISEQNPENGYTF.

The chain links TRBV4-1 to TRBJ1-2, with D maybe TRBD1 (5 bases). The CDR3 consists of 16 residues. Between the trimmed V and J ends, which lost 4 bases and 8 bases, there was a span of 23 bases. The germline V gene has CDR1 MGHRA and CDR2 YSYEKL. The CDR3 reads CASSLGPGTLLDGYTF. CDR3 coding DNA: TGCGCCAGCAGCCTTGGACCGGGGACTCTCCTCGACGGCTACACCTTC.

The V and J genes are TRBV2 and TRBJ1-4, with D possibly matching TRBD1 (5 bases). Germline V CDR1 and CDR2: SNHLY, FYNNEI. This CDR3 is 14 amino acids long. With 3 bases removed from V and 3 bases from J, the gap between germline ends came to 8 bases. CDR3: CASSDRVANEKLFF. CDR3 nucleotide sequence: TGTGCCAGCAGTGACAGGGTTGCTAATGAAAAACTGTTTTTT.

The J gene is TRBJ1-2, the V gene TRBV6-1; weak D call: TRBD1 (5 bases). Trimming cost V 0 bases and J 4 bases, with 9 bases left between them. The CDR3 covers 14 residues. In germline, CDR1 is MNHNS, CDR2 SASEGT. CDR3 residues: CASSEADSPYGYTF. CDR3 bases: TGTGCCAGCAGTGAAGCCGACAGCCCCTATGGCTACACCTTC.

This clone occurred once. V is TRBV3-1 (or the pseudogene TRBV3-2) and J is TRBJ2-7, with 8 bases that match TRBD2. Germline CDR1 and CDR2: LGHDT and YNNKEL (reference sequence). The length of the CDR3 is 16 residues. J gave up 3 bases and V 1 base, and 8 bases lay outside the gene matches. CDR3: CASSQGSKLADYEQYF. The CDR3 region has the DNA TGTGCCAGCAGCCAAGGATCCAAACTAGCGGACTACGAGCAGTACTTC.

This sequence joins TRBV27 and TRBJ1-5; TRBD1 is a possible D gene (6 bases). V dropped 4 bases and J dropped 6 bases, with 16 bases sitting between them. The CDR3 spans 15 residues. Germline V gene lookup returns CDR1 MNHEY and CDR2 SMNVEV (reference sequence). CDR3: CASSSNTGLRQPQHF. Written as DNA, the CDR3 is TGTGCCAGCAGTTCAAATACAGGGTTACGTCAGCCCCAGCATTTT.

The V call is TRBV18, the J call TRBJ2-5, with D unresolved. Germline V gives CDR1 KGHSH, CDR2 LQKENI. The V end was cut by 5 bases, the J end by 7 bases, with 8 bases between. The CDR3 covers 11 residues. The CDR3 bases are TGTGCCAGCTCAAGCCCGGGGACCCAGTACTTC. Its protein is CASSSPGTQYF.